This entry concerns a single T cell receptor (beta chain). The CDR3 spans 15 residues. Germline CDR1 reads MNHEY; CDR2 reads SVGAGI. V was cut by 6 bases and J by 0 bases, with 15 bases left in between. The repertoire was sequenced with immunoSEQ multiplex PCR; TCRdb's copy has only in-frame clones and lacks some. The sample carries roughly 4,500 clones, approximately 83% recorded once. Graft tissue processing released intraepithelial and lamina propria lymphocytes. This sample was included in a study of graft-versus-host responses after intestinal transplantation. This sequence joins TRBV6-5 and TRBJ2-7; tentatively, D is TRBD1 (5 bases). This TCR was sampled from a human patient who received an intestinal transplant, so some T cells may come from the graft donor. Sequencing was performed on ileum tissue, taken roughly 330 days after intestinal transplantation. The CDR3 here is CASSRPPGNSYEQYF. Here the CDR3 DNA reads TGTGCCAGCAGCCGCCCGCCAGGGAACTCCTACGAGCAGTACTTC.